Each of the 27 T cell receptor beta chains below was sequenced from the same sample in a study of T cells in Graves' hyperthyroidism and ophthalmopathy. TCR beta CDR3 region amplification was performed from RNA transcripts. HTBI primers were the set used in a first-round RT-PCR of the TCR CDR3. TCRdb itself ran the multiplex PCR reads through MiXCR, one entry per CDR3 protein. Of about 600,000 distinct CDR3 sequences listed, 16% are singletons. Sequenced material: blood. Receptors were obtained from a woman aged 35 to 49 with Graves' ophthalmopathy.

The rearrangement uses TRBV28 and TRBJ2-1, with a weak D call TRBD1 (6 bases). This CDR3 region has 12 residues. Germline CDR1 and CDR2: MDHEN and SYDVKM. V was clipped by 5 bases and J by 7 bases, with 9 bases between them. The chain's CDR3 is CASSHTGNEQFF. The DNA for the CDR3 is TGTGCCAGCAGTCACACAGGGAATGAGCAGTTCTTC.

In its sample, this clonotype was seen many times. J is TRBJ2-2 and V is TRBV18; D not certain. V was clipped by 3 bases and J by 3 bases, with 8 bases between them. The germline V gene has CDR1 KGHSH and CDR2 LQKENI. CDR3 length: 14 residues. CDR3 loop: CASSPRQYTGELFF. CDR3 DNA sequence: TGTGCCAGCTCACCTCGGCAGTACACCGGGGAGCTGTTTTTT. Together with reference TRBV18 and TRBJ2-2, the CDR3 gives the full variable domain: NAGVMQNPRHLVRRRGQEARLRCSPMKGHSHVYWYRQLPEEGLKFMVYLQKENIIDESGMPKERFSAEFPKEGPSILRIQQVVRGDSAAYFCASSPRQYTGELFFGEGSRLTVL.

This clonotype was seen many times. This rearrangement joins TRBV20-1 to TRBJ2-7; the match to TRBD2 covers 8 bases. Germline-derived CDR1 and CDR2 are DFQATT and SNEGSKA (reference sequence). V was pared by 4 bases and J by 3 bases, with 14 bases of the junction left unmatched. CDR3 length: 16 residues. The CDR3 loop reads CSANRRGGTWDYEQYF. CDR3 DNA sequence: TGCAGTGCTAACCGCCGGGGGGGTACTTGGGACTACGAGCAGTACTTC.

This clonotype appeared many times. The chain is built from TRBV20-1 and TRBJ1-5; 7 nucleotides agree with TRBD1. The germline gives CDR1 DFQATT, CDR2 SNEGSKA (reference sequence). V shed 2 bases, J shed 1 base, and the junction held 5 bases outside the gene matches. The CDR3 spans 15 residues. CDR3 nucleotide sequence: TGCAGTGCTAGACCGACGGGACAGAGCAATCAGCCCCAGCATTTT. It codes for CSARPTGQSNQPQHF.

As to this clonotype: This sequence may be a read error, since a much larger clone differs from it by one base. The chain combines TRBV5-1 with TRBJ2-1; TRBD2 matches 14 bases. The CDR3 totals 15 residues. Germline values: CDR1 SGHRS, CDR2 YFSETQ. The CDR3 sequence: CACSLVRTSGREQFF. Written as DNA, the CDR3 is TGCGCCTGCAGCTTGGTCAGGACTAGCGGGAGGGAGCAGTTCTTC.

The table lists this clonotype with many counts. The J gene is TRBJ2-3, the V gene TRBV28, with TRBD2 identical over 7 bases. This CDR3 is built from 15 residues. The V segment lost 5 bases and the J segment 2 bases; nucleotides outside the gene matches: 7. Germline V gives CDR1 MDHEN, CDR2 SYDVKM. This CDR3 is CASSTGGGPTDTQYF. The CDR3, as DNA: TGTGCCAGCAGTACGGGGGGAGGGCCCACAGATACGCAGTATTTT.

The chain links TRBV12-3 or TRBV12-4 to TRBJ2-2; weak D call: TRBD1 (5 bases). CDR3 size: 16 residues. Trimming took 4 bases from V and 4 from J, leaving 16 bases between them. The CDR3, as DNA: TGTGCCAGCAGTTCCAGGGCCCAGCTAGGCACCGGGGAGCTGTTTTTT. Its protein is CASSSRAQLGTGELFF.

Only a few counts were recorded for this clonotype. V usage is TRBV5-1 and J usage is TRBJ1-2; 9 positions match TRBD1. V shed 4 bases and J 0 bases; nucleotides not matched to a gene: 1. The CDR3 covers 14 residues. Germline V gene data show CDR1 as SGHRS and CDR2 as YFSETQ. CDR3 coding DNA: TGCGCCAGCAGCGGGACAGGGACTAACTATGGCTACACCTTC. The encoded protein is CASSGTGTNYGYTF.

This rearrangement joins TRBV11-2 to TRBJ1-1; D gene ambiguous. Germline CDR1 SGHAT, CDR2 FQNNGV. The CDR3 is 12 residues long. Trimming cost V 8 bases and J 5 bases, with 12 bases left between them. This chain's CDR3 is CASLLGDTEAFF. In nucleotides, the CDR3 is TGTGCCAGCCTACTTGGGGATACTGAAGCTTTCTTT.

The CDR3, as DNA: TGTGCCAGCAGTTCGGTCGGCGGGTATCTCTACGAGCAGTACTTC. The encoded protein is CASSSVGGYLYEQYF. The gene calls are TRBV27 and TRBJ2-7; tentative D call: TRBD2 (5 bases). The CDR3 sequence is 15 residues long. V was trimmed by 4 bases and J by 3 bases, leaving 16 bases between them. Germline CDR1 is MNHEY and CDR2 is SMNVEV (reference sequence).

The sample holds many counts of this clonotype. This chain connects TRBV20-1 to TRBJ2-1; 11 bases map to TRBD2. The trim removed 2 bases at V and 6 bases at J, leaving 9 bases unmatched. This CDR3 spans 16 amino acids. Germline V lookup: CDR1 DFQATT, CDR2 SNEGSKA (reference sequence). CDR3 coding DNA: TGCAGTGCTAGAAACCTAGCGGGAGGTGGGATCAATGAGCAGTTCTTC. Residues: CSARNLAGGGINEQFF.

This clonotype was counted at least ten times. The chain's CDR3 is CASSQTGYEQYF. The CDR3 coding sequence is TGTGCCAGCAGCCAGACTGGGTACGAGCAGTACTTC. This chain joins TRBV3-1 and TRBJ2-7; D not certain. Deletions cut 3 bases from V and 4 bases from J, with 7 bases between. CDR3 length: 12 residues. In germline, CDR1 is LGHDT, CDR2 YNNKEL (reference sequence).

There are a few counts of this clonotype. The V gene is TRBV3-1, the J gene TRBJ1-6; TRBD1 aligns across 8 bases. V lost 7 bases and J lost 8; bases outside the gene matches: 7. This CDR3 comprises 14 residues. Germline values: CDR1 LGHDT, CDR2 YNNKEL (reference sequence). The CDR3 sequence: CASTLTGVHSPLHF. CDR3 in DNA: TGTGCCAGCACCCTGACAGGGGTTCATTCACCCCTCCACTTT.

The chain employs TRBV6-1 and TRBJ2-5, with TRBD2 matching 11 bases. The germline V gene has CDR1 MNHNS and CDR2 SASEGT. The V gene end was trimmed by 6 bases and the J gene end by 0 bases; junction bases not matched to a gene: 12. The CDR3 is made up of 18 amino acids. The CDR3 loop reads CASRIALAGVRYQETQYF. In nucleotides, the CDR3 is TGTGCCAGCAGGATTGCACTAGCGGGGGTGCGGTACCAAGAGACCCAGTACTTC.

The chain uses TRBV30 and TRBJ2-2, with D perhaps matching TRBD1 or TRBD2 (5 bases each). The length of the CDR3 is 15 residues. Germline V CDR1 and CDR2: GTSNPN, SVGIG (reference sequence). The V gene lost 5 bases and the J gene lost 2 bases, with 15 bases spanning the gap. CDR3 nucleotide sequence: TGTGCCTGGTATGGGGGTCCAATTAACACCGGGGAGCTGTTTTTT. It specifies CAWYGGPINTGELFF.

The chain uses TRBV7-9 and TRBJ1-6; D is possibly TRBD1 (6 bases). The CDR3 has 15 amino acids. V gave up 1 base and J gave up 9 bases, with 13 bases separating them. Per the germline V gene, CDR1 is SEHNR and CDR2 is FQNEAQ (reference sequence). The CDR3 here is CASSLGPQGGSPLHF. The DNA of the CDR3 is TGTGCCAGCAGCTTAGGCCCACAGGGAGGTTCACCCCTCCACTTT.

This clonotype appeared many times. This chain connects TRBV10-3 to TRBJ2-3; 8 bases are a match to TRBD1. CDR3 length: 15 amino acids. V was pared by 9 bases and J by 3 bases, with 11 bases of the junction left unmatched. CDR1 and CDR2 from the germline V gene are ENHRY and SYGVKD. The CDR3 sequence is CAMRTTGVETDTQYF. The CDR3 region has the DNA TGTGCCATGAGGACGACAGGGGTCGAGACAGATACGCAGTATTTT.

This clonotype was seen only a few times. The chain employs TRBV29-1 and TRBJ1-3; maybe TRBD1 (6 bases). Deletions cut 6 bases from V and 1 base from J, with 10 bases between. The CDR3 covers 13 residues. Germline CDR1 and CDR2: SQVTM and ANQGSEA. Here the CDR3 DNA reads TGCAGCGTGGGGGCCGGGTCTGGAAACACCATATATTTT. Translated: CSVGAGSGNTIYF.

This clonotype was detected only a few times. Here the CDR3 reads CASSQDLPGVGYGYTF. The CDR3 nucleotides read TGTGCCAGCAGCCAAGATCTTCCAGGGGTGGGCTATGGCTACACCTTC. The chain recombines TRBV5-5 with TRBJ1-2, with D perhaps TRBD1 (6 bases). V was shortened by 4 bases and J by 4 bases, with 20 bases between the two germline ends. The CDR3 is 16 residues long. The germline V gene encodes CDR1 SGHKS and CDR2 YYEKEE (reference sequence).

This clonotype was counted at least ten times. The chain uses TRBV20-1 and TRBJ2-7; the D is unclear. V was trimmed by 0 bases and J by 5 bases, leaving 11 bases between them. The CDR3 loop spans 13 amino acids. Germline values: CDR1 DFQATT, CDR2 SNEGSKA (reference sequence). The chain's CDR3 is CSAREGEWDEQYF. DNA for the CDR3: TGCAGTGCTAGAGAGGGCGAGTGGGACGAGCAGTACTTC.

This clonotype appeared a few times. The chain employs TRBV2 and TRBJ2-5; 7 bases align to TRBD1. The germline V gene has CDR1 SNHLY and CDR2 FYNNEI. The V and J ends lost 7 bases and 2 bases, in that order; junction bases with no gene match: 4. CDR3 length equals 13 residues. CDR3 DNA sequence: TGTGCCAGCACCGTGGACAGGCAAGAGACCCAGTACTTC. Protein product: CASTVDRQETQYF.

This clonotype came up many times. The chain is built from TRBV7-9 and TRBJ2-1; D possibly uses TRBD1 or TRBD2 (5 bases each). The CDR3 length is 15 residues. Germline-derived CDR1 and CDR2 are SEHNR and FQNEAQ (reference sequence). V lost 1 base to trimming and J lost 5 bases, with 12 bases between them. The CDR3 nucleotides are TGTGCCAGCAGCTTAGGAGGGGCCAGCGACAATGAGCAGTTCTTC. This encodes CASSLGGASDNEQFF.

This chain links TRBV11-3 with TRBJ2-1, with D possibly being TRBD2 (5 bases). Germline V lookup: CDR1 SGHNT, CDR2 YENEEA. The length of the CDR3 is 13 residues. Trimming took off 1 base at V and 9 bases at J, with 10 bases between the two ends. The CDR3 loop is CASSLGSSTEQFF. DNA for the CDR3: TGTGCCAGCAGCTTAGGCTCTAGCACTGAGCAGTTCTTC.

Many counts were recorded for this clonotype. The chain recombines TRBV28 with TRBJ2-7; the D gene is possibly TRBD2 (5 bases). The V end lost 4 bases, the J end lost 7 bases, and 20 bases lay between the germline ends. The CDR3 runs to 15 residues. Germline loops: CDR1 MDHEN, CDR2 SYDVKM. DNA for the CDR3: TGTGCCAGCAGTTCCTGGTCCAGACGGACTCGGGAGCAGTACTTC. The encoded protein is CASSSWSRRTREQYF.

This clonotype came up a few times. The CDR3, as DNA: TGTGCCAGCAGCTTAACGGGGGAGGTTGGCACCGGGGAGCTGTTTTTT. Protein: CASSLTGEVGTGELFF. The chain combines TRBV7-2 with TRBJ2-2; a possible D gene is TRBD2 (6 bases). The germline gives CDR1 SGHTA, CDR2 FQGNSA. V lost 2 bases, J lost 4 bases, and 14 bases lay in between. The CDR3 is made up of 16 amino acids.

This clonotype has ten or more counts. At one of its ends the junction is not consistent with the germline gene, which may arise from a read error. The V call is TRBV12-3 or TRBV12-4, the J call TRBJ2-3, with TRBD2 identical over 8 bases. The CDR3 loop spans 15 amino acids. CDR3 sequence: CASSIAGWSTDTQYF. Here the CDR3 DNA reads TGTGCCAGCAGTATAGCGGGGTGGAGCACAGATACGCAGTATTTT.

To note about this clonotype: At one end the junction does not follow the germline gene, possibly because of a read error. V usage is TRBV29-1 and J usage is TRBJ1-1; D is perhaps TRBD1 (6 bases). The CDR3 loop spans 15 amino acids. The germline V gene has CDR1 SQVTM and CDR2 ANQGSEA. CDR3 in DNA: TGCAACGTTGAAGATCATCAGGGGAAGAACACTGAAGCTTTCTTT. Translation gives CNVEDHQGKNTEAFF.